The sequence of this TCR beta chain was determined in a study of blood T cell repertoires in COVID-19. On the study more broadly: Italy, Spain and the United States were the sources of the convalescent and acute COVID-19 samples.

The data were produced by immunoSEQ multiplex PCR, yet TCRdb's version contains in-frame clones alone and is incomplete. The table shows under 200,000 clones, with 90% occurring only once. Germline values: CDR1 MNHEY, CDR2 SVGEGT. V lost 2 bases to trimming and J lost 1 base; unmatched junction nucleotides: 5. This CDR3 contains 18 residues. This clone was detected once. The sequence derives from a man over 45 with acute or convalescent COVID-19. The chain employs TRBV6-2 or TRBV6-3 and TRBJ2-4; 13 bases fit TRBD2. Sequencing was done on a sample of peripheral blood. CDR3 nucleotide sequence: TGTGCCAGCAGTTACCACTCGACTAGCGGGGGGGCCAAAAACATTCAGTACTTC. Its protein is CASSYHSTSGGAKNIQYF.